The clone carrying this TCR beta chain occurred a few times. The CDR3 runs 12 residues. Germline CDR1 and CDR2: KGHDR and SFDVKD. Trimming cost V 2 bases and J 13 bases; bases outside gene matches: 5. This sample is drawn from a study of type 1 regulatory T cells. Study details: An in vitro protocol generated T-allo10, a Tr1-enriched, alloantigen-specific CD4 T cell product.

TCRdb passed the reads through MiXCR, listing each CDR3 protein once. Here the sample spans approximately 97,000 distinct CDR3 sequences, 25% to 40% being singletons. The chain links TRBV24-1 to TRBJ2-7; 9 bases fit TRBD1. The source is a human donor in good health. The specimen sequenced was CD4+ T cells, either the whole sample or a sorted fraction (not recorded which). The CDR3 loop reads CATSDSDRGRYF. CDR3 in DNA: TGTGCCACCAGTGATTCGGACAGGGGTCGATACTTC.